The 21 T cell receptor beta chains presented below share a single source sample, sequenced in a study of beta chain features in type 1 diabetes. The investigators reverse transcribed all of the isolated RNA, so they sequenced expressed TCRB transcripts. TCRdb's table, derived via immunoSEQ multiplex PCR, lists solely in-frame clones and lacks some. The sample has more than 150,000 clones, 9% seen once. Overall study results and limits: Type 1 diabetes patients showed a moderate but significant shortening of TCRB CDR3s in all four CD4+ subsets.

Antigens of these TCRs are unknown. Material: central memory CD4+ T cells from blood. The receptors derive from a woman aged 25 to 39 with type 1 diabetes.

The rearrangement links TRBV11-2 to TRBJ2-1; 7 bases align to TRBD1. The CDR3 spans 15 residues. V lost 4 bases and J lost 3; bases outside the gene matches: 6. Germline V gene data show CDR1 as SGHAT and CDR2 as FQNNGV. In DNA, the CDR3 is TGTGCCAGCAGCTCAACAGGGGTGTTCTACAATGAGCAGTTCTTC. Protein: CASSSTGVFYNEQFF.

Regarding this clone: This specimen includes other DNA sequences encoding the same CDR3. This chain uses TRBV2 with TRBJ2-3; 10 bases align to TRBD1. The CDR3 runs to 14 residues. Trimming cost V 5 bases and J 3 bases; bases outside gene matches: 2. Per the germline V gene, CDR1 is SNHLY and CDR2 is FYNNEI. This chain's CDR3 is CASSRDRGTDTQYF. In nucleotides, the CDR3 is TGTGCCAGCAGTCGGGACAGGGGAACAGATACGCAGTATTTT. The whole variable domain, filled in from reference TRBV2 and TRBJ2-3, reads EPEVTQTPSHQVTQMGQEVILRCVPISNHLYFYWYRQILGQKVEFLVSFYNNEISEKSEIFDDQFSVERPDGSNFTLKIRSTKLEDSAMYFCASSRDRGTDTQYFGPGTRLTVL.

This clone was counted many times. The gene calls are TRBV4-2 and TRBJ2-2, with D perhaps TRBD1 (5 bases). The CDR3 has 15 residues. Germline V gene data show CDR1 as LGHNA and CDR2 as YNFKEQ. Trimming took off 4 bases at V and 0 bases at J, with 9 bases between the two ends. The CDR3 sequence is CASSPTAANTGELFF. CDR3 DNA: TGTGCCAGCAGCCCGACAGCCGCGAACACCGGGGAGCTGTTTTTT.

A few counts support this clone. The V call is TRBV6-5, the J call TRBJ2-3; a possible D gene is TRBD2 (6 bases). The CDR3 is made up of 13 amino acids. Germline V gene sequence: CDR1 MNHEY, CDR2 SVGAGI. V was trimmed by 2 bases and J by 6 bases, leaving 9 bases between them. Written as DNA, the CDR3 is TGTGCCAGCAGTTACCGGGAGCGGGATACGCAGTATTTT. It codes for CASSYRERDTQYF.

At least ten counts were recorded for this clone. The V call is TRBV23-1, the J call TRBJ2-2; 9 bases align to TRBD1. TRBV23-1 is recorded as an ORF, its role being uncertain. The CDR3 has 16 residues. V was clipped by 7 bases and J by 4 bases; unmatched bases: 10. CDR3 nucleotide sequence: TGCGCCAGCACCACAGGGGGCAGTGAAGGCACCGGGGAGCTGTTTTTT. Its translation is CASTTGGSEGTGELFF.

This clone has only a few counts. The chain is built from TRBV5-6 and TRBJ2-1; 8 bases fit TRBD1. The germline gives CDR1 SGHDT, CDR2 YYEEEE. The CDR3 loop spans 16 amino acids. With 5 bases clipped from V and 4 bases from J, the junction kept 11 bases outside the gene matches. CDR3 nucleotides: TGTGCCAGCAGACCACGGACAGGGTCGTATTACAATGAGCAGTTCTTC. Its protein product is CASRPRTGSYYNEQFF.

Regarding this clone: Other DNA sequences within the sample encode an identical CDR3. The V gene is TRBV5-1, the J gene TRBJ2-5, with 10 bases matching TRBD2. J gave up 3 bases and V 0 bases, and 2 bases lay outside the gene matches. The CDR3 runs to 15 residues. In germline, CDR1 is SGHRS, CDR2 YFSETQ. The CDR3 loop reads CASSLAGTSEETQYF. The CDR3 DNA reads as TGCGCCAGCAGCTTGGCCGGGACTAGCGAAGAGACCCAGTACTTC. Looking up the rest from reference TRBV5-1 and TRBJ2-5 gives the full variable domain: KAGVTQTPRYLIKTRGQQVTLSCSPISGHRSVSWYQQTPGQGLQFLFEYFSETQRNKGNFPGRFSGRQFSNSRSEMNVSTLELGDSALYLCASSLAGTSEETQYFGPGTRLLVL.

This clone occurred a few times. This chain joins TRBV11-1 and TRBJ2-5; possible D gene TRBD2, 6 bases. V lost 6 bases, J lost 1 base, and 9 bases lay in between. Germline assignment: CDR1 SGHAT and CDR2 FQDESV (reference sequence). This CDR3 contains 13 residues. CDR3 protein: CASSGGSQETQYF. The CDR3 DNA follows: TGTGCCAGCAGTGGGGGGAGCCAAGAGACCCAGTACTTC.

This clone came up a few times. This rearrangement joins TRBV30 to TRBJ2-7; TRBD2 matches 7 bases. The CDR3 totals 12 residues. In germline, CDR1 is GTSNPN, CDR2 SVGIG (reference sequence). The ends lost 6 bases at V and 2 bases at J; junction bases unmatched: 4. The chain's CDR3 is CACERDPYEQYF. CDR3 sequence (DNA): TGTGCCTGTGAGCGGGACCCCTACGAGCAGTACTTC.

This chain links TRBV30 with TRBJ1-2, with D perhaps matching TRBD1 (5 bases). Per the germline V gene, CDR1 is GTSNPN and CDR2 is SVGIG (reference sequence). The CDR3 is made up of 16 amino acids. V gave up 2 bases and J gave up 2 bases, with 18 bases separating them. For the CDR3, the DNA is TGTGCCTGGAGTTCCCGACAGTGGGCGAAAAACTATGGCTACACCTTC. This sequence encodes CAWSSRQWAKNYGYTF.

The chain links TRBV19 to TRBJ2-1; 7 positions agree with TRBD2. J was trimmed by 3 bases and V by 4 bases; bases with no gene match: 6. Germline V lookup: CDR1 LNHDA, CDR2 SQIVND (reference sequence). The CDR3 consists of 15 residues. In nucleotides, the CDR3 is TGTGCCAGTAGTAGGGAAGCGGGATACTACAATGAGCAGTTCTTC. Translated: CASSREAGYYNEQFF.

CDR3 sequence reads: CASSLSGTQETQYF. CDR3 in DNA: TGTGCCAGCAGCTTAAGCGGGACTCAAGAGACCCAGTACTTC. The chain couples TRBV7-2 to TRBJ2-5, with 7 bases fitting TRBD2. Germline CDR1 reads SGHTA; CDR2 reads FQGNSA. There are 14 residues in the CDR3. After removal of 2 bases from V and 2 bases from J, the junction contained 2 bases not matched to a gene. Filled out from reference TRBV7-2 and TRBJ2-5, the complete variable domain reads GAGVSQSPSNKVTEKGKDVELRCDPISGHTALYWYRQSLGQGLEFLIYFQGNSAPDKSGLPSDRFSAERTGGSVSTLTIQRTQQEDSAVYLCASSLSGTQETQYFGPGTRLLVL.

This clone has only a few counts. The chain uses TRBV11-1 and TRBJ1-2; no clear D. The CDR3 totals 13 residues. Per the germline V gene, CDR1 is SGHAT and CDR2 is FQDESV (reference sequence). V was cut by 1 base and J by 4 bases, with 7 bases left in between. The CDR3, as DNA: TGTGCCAGCAGCTTAGATGGCATCTATGGCTACACCTTC. It is translated as CASSLDGIYGYTF.

Only a few counts were recorded for this clone. This chain uses TRBV5-1 with TRBJ1-2; no definite D call. From germline, CDR1 is SGHRS and CDR2 YFSETQ. V was cut by 0 bases and J by 4 bases, with 10 bases left in between. CDR3 size: 14 residues. As DNA, the CDR3 is TGCGCCAGCAGCTTGGATACGGGTGCCTATGGCTACACCTTC. It specifies CASSLDTGAYGYTF.

The chain joins TRBV7-9 to TRBJ1-4; 9 bases fit TRBD1. After removal of 6 bases from V and 7 bases from J, the junction contained 6 bases not matched to a gene. This CDR3 spans 14 amino acids. The germline V gene has CDR1 SEHNR and CDR2 FQNEAQ (reference sequence). This CDR3 is CASRTDRGGEKLFF. The CDR3 coding sequence is TGTGCCAGCAGAACGGACAGGGGAGGTGAAAAACTGTTTTTT.

The gene calls are TRBV2 and TRBJ2-2; 9 bases line up with TRBD2. CDR1 and CDR2 (germline): SNHLY, FYNNEI. This CDR3 region has 16 residues. The V gene end was trimmed by 2 bases and the J gene end by 6 bases; junction bases not matched to a gene: 7. The CDR3 loop is CASSESSGSIAGELFF. CDR3 bases: TGTGCCAGCAGTGAAAGTAGCGGGAGTATAGCCGGGGAGCTGTTTTTT. Full variable domain (missing parts from reference TRBV2 and TRBJ2-2): EPEVTQTPSHQVTQMGQEVILRCVPISNHLYFYWYRQILGQKVEFLVSFYNNEISEKSEIFDDQFSVERPDGSNFTLKIRSTKLEDSAMYFCASSESSGSIAGELFFGEGSRLTVL.

V gene TRBV27 combines with J gene TRBJ2-3; 12 positions match TRBD2. The germline gives CDR1 MNHEY, CDR2 SMNVEV (reference sequence). The V and J ends lost 2 bases and 5 bases, in that order; junction bases with no gene match: 5. CDR3 length equals 16 residues. The CDR3 coding sequence is TGTGCCAGCAGTTTAAGCCTAGCGGGAGGGGAAGATACGCAGTATTTT. Translating gives CASSLSLAGGEDTQYF.

This clone came up a few times. This rearrangement joins TRBV5-1 to TRBJ1-1; D call uncertain. This CDR3 region has 13 residues. From germline, CDR1 is SGHRS and CDR2 YFSETQ. Trimming stripped 4 bases from V and 0 bases from J, with 7 bases between. The CDR3: CASSDQMNTEAFF. The CDR3 DNA sequence: TGCGCCAGCAGCGATCAGATGAACACTGAAGCTTTCTTT.

This clone was picked up a small number of times. V is TRBV6-1 and J is TRBJ2-7; TRBD2 agrees at 7 bases. The germline V gene encodes CDR1 MNHNS and CDR2 SASEGT. V lost 9 bases to trimming and J lost 5 bases; unmatched junction nucleotides: 13. The CDR3 is 14 residues long. The CDR3 protein is CASASAGDEDEQYF. Here the CDR3 DNA reads TGTGCCAGTGCCTCGGCGGGAGACGAGGACGAGCAGTACTTC.

This clone was seen only a few times. The V call is TRBV28, the J call TRBJ2-7, with 7 positions matching TRBD2. Germline V gene sequence: CDR1 MDHEN, CDR2 SYDVKM. V lost 5 bases and J lost 2; bases outside the gene matches: 9. The CDR3 runs to 15 residues. The CDR3, as DNA: TGTGCCAGCAGTACCAACCGCGGGAGCCCCTACGAGCAGTACTTC. Translating it yields CASSTNRGSPYEQYF.

The rearrangement links TRBV7-9 to TRBJ1-5; possible D gene TRBD1, 6 bases. The CDR3 has 14 amino acids. Trimming left V 1 base short and J 8 bases short, with 12 bases between. Germline lookup yields CDR1 SEHNR and CDR2 FQNEAQ (reference sequence). The CDR3 reads CASSLDMTGEPQHF. The CDR3 DNA sequence: TGTGCCAGCAGCTTAGATATGACAGGAGAGCCCCAGCATTTT.